One sample yielded the 18 T cell receptor beta chains listed below, sequenced in a study of cytomegalovirus exposure and HLA in healthy donors. PCR was performed using 60 Vbeta and 13 Jbeta primers. Data came from immunoSEQ multiplex PCR; TCRdb stores just in-frame clones and leaves some out. The sample carries about 130,000 clones, about 70% recorded once. The sample consisted of PBMCs. These receptors originate from a woman aged 60-70 years in good health and CMV-seropositive.

This clone came up once. The chain links TRBV28 to TRBJ2-7, with 8 positions matching TRBD1. Germline lookup yields CDR1 MDHEN and CDR2 SYDVKM. Trimming took 8 bases from V and 1 from J; bases not matched to a gene: 13. The CDR3 is 16 residues long. Here the CDR3 reads CASQQLGQGNSYEQYF. The CDR3 region has the DNA TGTGCCAGCCAACAACTTGGACAGGGAAATTCCTACGAGCAGTACTTC.

The chain has TRBV7-9 and TRBJ1-4; D not resolved. Per the germline V gene, CDR1 is SEHNR and CDR2 is FQNEAQ (reference sequence). Between the trimmed V and J ends, which lost 2 bases and 0 bases, there was a span of 7 bases. The CDR3 is 15 residues long. This CDR3 reads CASSLHGATNEKLFF. In nucleotides, the CDR3 is TGTGCCAGCAGCTTACACGGTGCAACTAATGAAAAACTGTTTTTT.

This sequence joins TRBV5-4 and TRBJ2-5; the match to TRBD2 covers 7 bases. Trimming cost V 0 bases and J 5 bases; bases outside gene matches: 4. The germline gives CDR1 SGHNT, CDR2 YYREEE (reference sequence). This CDR3 comprises 14 residues. CDR3 amino acids: CASSLGDYGETQYF. In nucleotides, the CDR3 is TGTGCCAGCAGCTTGGGGGACTACGGGGAGACCCAGTACTTC. Using reference TRBV5-4 and TRBJ2-5 for the parts outside the CDR3, the full variable domain is ETGVTQSPTHLIKTRGQQVTLRCSSQSGHNTVSWYQQALGQGPQFIFQYYREEENGRGNFPPRFSGLQFPNYSSELNVNALELDDSALYLCASSLGDYGETQYFGPGTRLLVL.

J is TRBJ2-1 and V is TRBV29-1; the match to TRBD2 covers 8 bases. Germline V gene sequence: CDR1 SQVTM, CDR2 ANQGSEA. The CDR3 consists of 15 residues. V gave up 0 bases and J gave up 5 bases; unmatched junction bases: 6. DNA for the CDR3: TGCAGCGTTGAAGATCGGGAGGGAATTGACAATGAGCAGTTCTTC. It yields the protein CSVEDREGIDNEQFF.

This clone was counted only a few times. The V gene is TRBV27, the J gene TRBJ2-7, with TRBD2 as a possible D gene (6 bases). Germline CDR1 and CDR2: MNHEY and SMNVEV (reference sequence). The CDR3 has 12 amino acids. Trimming took 5 bases from V and 6 from J, leaving 11 bases between them. The CDR3, as DNA: TGTGCCAGCAGTATAAGCGGGCTCGAGCAGTACTTC. Protein product: CASSISGLEQYF.

V and J are TRBV6-5 and TRBJ2-2, with a possible D match to TRBD2 (6 bases). The CDR3 consists of 15 residues. Germline V gives CDR1 MNHEY, CDR2 SVGAGI. Between the trimmed V and J ends, which lost 7 bases and 7 bases, there was a span of 19 bases. CDR3 sequence (DNA): TGTGCCAGCATCATATACGGGACTCGGAACGGGGAGCTGTTTTTT. Its protein is CASIIYGTRNGELFF.

This clone was detected once. The chain combines TRBV5-1 with TRBJ2-5; 10 nucleotides agree with TRBD1. J gave up 2 bases and V 4 bases, and 5 bases lay outside the gene matches. In germline, CDR1 is SGHRS, CDR2 YFSETQ. CDR3 length: 15 amino acids. CDR3 loop: CASSGGGQGQETQYF. CDR3 in DNA: TGCGCCAGCAGCGGCGGGGGACAGGGGCAAGAGACCCAGTACTTC.

This sequence joins TRBV15 and TRBJ1-5; TRBD1 matches 7 bases. This CDR3 contains 15 residues. Per germline, CDR1 LNHNV and CDR2 YYDKDF (reference sequence). Germline trimming cut 0 bases from V and 7 bases from J; bases unmatched to any gene: 6. The CDR3 region has the DNA TGTGCCACCAGCAGAGATAACAGGGGAGGCCAGCCCCAGCATTTT. It is translated as CATSRDNRGGQPQHF.

Notes on this clone: The same CDR3 is also encoded by other DNA sequences in this sample. The gene calls are TRBV5-1 and TRBJ2-5; TRBD2 matches at 8 bases. The trim removed 1 base at V and 2 bases at J, leaving 1 base unmatched. The CDR3 runs to 14 residues. Germline V gene data show CDR1 as SGHRS and CDR2 as YFSETQ. CDR3 in DNA: TGCGCCAGCAGCTTGACTAGCGGTCAAGAGACCCAGTACTTC. Its translation is CASSLTSGQETQYF.

This clone occurred a few times. The V call is TRBV30, the J call TRBJ2-3; 7 nucleotides align to TRBD2. With 0 bases clipped from V and 1 base from J, the junction kept 4 bases outside the gene matches. CDR3 length: 15 residues. CDR1 is GTSNPN, CDR2 SVGIG, per germline (reference sequence). CDR3 sequence reads: CAWSVWGGRTDTQYF. The CDR3 bases are TGTGCCTGGAGTGTTTGGGGGGGACGCACAGATACGCAGTATTTT.

The rearrangement uses TRBV2 and TRBJ1-2, with 7 nucleotides matching TRBD1. Germline-derived CDR1 and CDR2 are SNHLY and FYNNEI. This CDR3 region has 14 residues. With 6 bases clipped from V and 4 bases from J, the junction kept 8 bases outside the gene matches. In DNA form, the CDR3 reads TGTGCCAGCAGGGATAAGGGGGCTGCCTATGGCTACACCTTC. Its protein product is CASRDKGAAYGYTF.

The chain has TRBV7-9 and TRBJ1-2; D unclear. Per the germline V gene, CDR1 is SEHNR and CDR2 is FQNEAQ (reference sequence). The germline V and J ends were trimmed by 1 base and 4 bases, with 7 bases remaining between them. This CDR3 spans 13 amino acids. CDR3 sequence: CASSLESFYGYTF. DNA for the CDR3: TGTGCCAGCAGCTTAGAATCGTTCTATGGCTACACCTTC.

The V call is TRBV5-1, the J call TRBJ2-1, with no clear D. Germline V gene sequence: CDR1 SGHRS, CDR2 YFSETQ. The V end lost 0 bases, the J end lost 13 bases, and 8 bases lay between the germline ends. The CDR3 is 11 amino acids. The DNA for the CDR3 is TGCGCCAGCAGCTTGGGGCTGGCCCAGTTCTTC. Its translation: CASSLGLAQFF.

The genes are TRBV5-5 and TRBJ1-1, with 7 bases lining up with TRBD1. The V and J ends lost 0 bases and 8 bases, in that order; junction bases with no gene match: 7. The germline V gene encodes CDR1 SGHKS and CDR2 YYEKEE (reference sequence). The CDR3 contains 14 residues. The DNA of the CDR3 is TGTGCCAGCAGCTTGGATGGTCCGACAGGGGAAGCTTTCTTT. It translates to CASSLDGPTGEAFF.

The chain couples TRBV15 to TRBJ2-1, with D possibly TRBD2 on 6 matching bases. V was pared by 3 bases and J by 12 bases, with 21 bases between. In germline, CDR1 is LNHNV, CDR2 YYDKDF (reference sequence). The CDR3 runs to 15 residues. CDR3 amino acids: CATSSAGGAAQGQFF. In DNA form, the CDR3 reads TGTGCCACCAGCAGTGCCGGAGGGGCCGCTCAAGGGCAGTTCTTC.

The CDR3 sequence: CASHLADLNNEQFF. The CDR3 DNA reads TGCGCCAGCCACTTAGCGGATCTTAACAATGAGCAGTTCTTC. The rearrangement links TRBV5-1 to TRBJ2-1; D is perhaps TRBD2 (6 bases). Trimming shortened V by 7 bases and J by 5 bases, and 16 bases separated the two germline ends. Germline V gene data show CDR1 as SGHRS and CDR2 as YFSETQ. There are 14 residues in the CDR3.

The rearrangement links TRBV6-6 to TRBJ2-7, with 7 bases matching TRBD1. The CDR3 is 13 amino acids. Trimming at V came to 5 bases and at J to 3 bases, leaving 4 bases not matched to a gene. The germline CDR1 and CDR2 sequences are MNHNY and SVGAGI (reference sequence). The CDR3: CASSEDRFYEQYF. The CDR3 DNA reads as TGTGCCAGCAGTGAGGACAGGTTCTACGAGCAGTACTTC.

The chain employs TRBV7-9 and TRBJ1-3; D is unclear. V gave up 2 bases and J gave up 0 bases, with 14 bases separating them. There are 17 residues in the CDR3. Germline V gene sequence: CDR1 SEHNR, CDR2 FQNEAQ (reference sequence). The CDR3 DNA is TGTGCCAGCAGCTTATCCCTCGGGGTCGGCTCTGGAAACACCATATATTTT. Its translation is CASSLSLGVGSGNTIYF.